The 2 T cell receptor beta chains in this list originate from one sample, sequenced in a study of human T cells and chemical hapten exposure. The time point denotes: pre-sensitization, week 0. Treatment described: therapeutic diphenylcyclopropenone sensitization with weekly scalp DPC. MiXCR was run by TCRdb on the RACE reads, yielding one entry per CDR3 protein. The sample lists fewer than 300,000 distinct CDR3 sequences; roughly 7.4% were seen once. The input for sequencing was whole blood, taken in connection with sensitization to the hapten diphenylcyclopropenone (DPC). Source of these receptors: a man younger than 35 with alopecia areata. Some clones in this sample may be carry-over from other donors' samples.

CDR3 sequence: CAISDRQGGVEQFF. The CDR3 coding sequence is TGTGCCATCAGTGATCGTCAGGGGGGGGTTGAGCAGTTCTTC. The J gene is TRBJ2-1, the V gene TRBV10-3; either TRBD1 or TRBD2 may supply D (7 bases each). The CDR3 totals 14 residues. Germline V CDR1 and CDR2: ENHRY, SYGVKD. V lost 3 bases to trimming and J lost 9 bases, with 15 bases between them.

The chain employs TRBV7-2 and TRBJ2-3; a possible D gene is TRBD1 (5 bases). Trimming shortened V by 8 bases and J by 5 bases, and 14 bases separated the two germline ends. The CDR3 covers 13 residues. Germline CDR1 is SGHTA and CDR2 is FQGNSA. The CDR3 loop reads CASSVVGRDTQYF. The CDR3 nucleotides are TGTGCCAGCTCCGTTGTGGGGCGAGATACGCAGTATTTT.